A single sample gave rise to the 3 T cell receptor beta chains below, sequenced in a study of HIV-infected patients and healthy controls. Alpha and beta constant-region primers primed reverse transcription of 400 to 500 ng RNA. Separate chain-specific third strand synthesis with multiplexing indices produced the alpha and beta libraries. TCRdb re-called the 5' RACE reads with MiXCR, one entry per CDR3 protein. The sample carries around 8,200 distinct CDR3 sequences, about a tenth recorded once. No cell fractionation was done, so the repertoire covers all unsorted peripheral blood T cells. Source: blood, taken before antiretroviral therapy. The source is an adult with HIV infection.

For this clonotype: The junction and the germline gene differ at one end; a read error may be behind it. V gene TRBV7-6 combines with J gene TRBJ1-6; weak D call: TRBD1 (5 bases). This CDR3 comprises 15 residues. Germline V gene lookup returns CDR1 SGHVS and CDR2 FNYEAQ. The CDR3 region has the DNA TGTGCCAGCAGCCTAGCCGGGGGGGTTGGCTCACCCCTCCACTTT. It is translated as CASSLAGGVGSPLHF.

This clonotype was recorded at least ten times. The V and J genes are TRBV20-1 and TRBJ1-5, with a tentative D call TRBD1 (5 bases). CDR3 length: 15 amino acids. The V end lost 0 bases, the J end lost 6 bases, and 15 bases lay between the germline ends. Germline CDR1 is DFQATT and CDR2 is SNEGSKA (reference sequence). The CDR3 DNA sequence: TGCAGTGCTAGAGATTCCGCAGGGTATGGTCAGCCCCAGCATTTT. Its translation is CSARDSAGYGQPQHF.

The sample holds many counts of this clonotype. The rearrangement links TRBV29-1 to TRBJ1-6; TRBD1 is a possible D gene (5 bases). Germline CDR1 reads SQVTM; CDR2 reads ANQGSEA. The CDR3 totals 14 residues. The ends were cut back, 7 bases at V and 6 bases at J, with 16 bases in the middle. In DNA, the CDR3 is TGCAGCGCTCGGTCTCAGGGTCCTAATTCACCCCTCCACTTT. Its protein product is CSARSQGPNSPLHF.